These 24 T cell receptor beta chains were all obtained from the same sample, sequenced in a study of shared clonotypes between healthy human individuals. Data came from immunoSEQ multiplex PCR; TCRdb stores just in-frame clones and leaves some out. Seen here are millions of clones, around 93% observed once, and the top ten hold over 1.5%. As defined, naive CD8 cells were CD45RO-negative and positively selected for CCR7, with terminally differentiated effector memory CD45RA+ cells excluded. The sample comprised naive CD8+ T cells from PBMCs. The receptors were sampled from a man aged 18 to 35 in good health. Some clones in this sample may be carry-over from other donors' samples.

The V and J genes are TRBV25-1 and TRBJ2-7; TRBD1 is a possible D gene (6 bases). V lost 1 base and J lost 0, with 13 bases in between. The CDR3 extends over 16 amino acids. Germline loops: CDR1 MGHDK, CDR2 SYGVNS. The CDR3 loop reads CASSESVQGPSYEQYF. The CDR3 DNA sequence: TGTGCCAGCAGTGAATCTGTGCAGGGGCCCTCCTACGAGCAGTACTTC.

The genes are TRBV6-4 and TRBJ2-7; 13 bases are a match to TRBD2. The CDR3 is 18 amino acids. Germline CDR1 MRHNA, CDR2 SNTAGT. J gave up 4 bases and V 0 bases, and 9 bases lay outside the gene matches. The chain's CDR3 is CASSDSSPGTSGAYEQYF. In DNA form, the CDR3 reads TGTGCCAGCAGTGACTCAAGTCCCGGGACTAGCGGGGCTTACGAGCAGTACTTC.

This chain uses TRBV29-1 with TRBJ2-1, with 11 bases that match TRBD2. The CDR3 has 19 amino acids. Trimming took 4 bases from V and 0 from J; bases not matched to a gene: 14. Germline values: CDR1 SQVTM, CDR2 ANQGSEA. The DNA of the CDR3 is TGCAGCGTTGGGGGCAGGGCCGTGACTAGCGGGACCTCCTACAATGAGCAGTTCTTC. This translates into CSVGGRAVTSGTSYNEQFF.

V usage is TRBV2 and J usage is TRBJ2-7, with TRBD1 matching over 7 bases. The junction had 17 bases not matched to a gene; V was cut back by 6 bases and J by 6 bases. This CDR3 contains 16 residues. Germline V gene sequence: CDR1 SNHLY, CDR2 FYNNEI. The CDR3 loop is CASRAGDSGAGAEQYF. The CDR3 region has the DNA TGTGCCAGCAGGGCCGGGGACAGTGGGGCTGGGGCCGAGCAGTACTTC.

CDR3: CASSSGVNQPQHF. The CDR3 nucleotides read TGTGCCAGTAGTTCAGGGGTTAATCAGCCCCAGCATTTT. The gene calls are TRBV19 and TRBJ1-5, with TRBD1 as a possible D gene (6 bases). The CDR3 is 13 residues long. The germline CDR1 and CDR2 sequences are LNHDA and SQIVND (reference sequence). V was clipped by 5 bases and J by 4 bases, with 9 bases between them.

The rearrangement uses TRBV7-9 and TRBJ2-7; D gene uncertain. Germline V gene data show CDR1 as SEHNR and CDR2 as FQNEAQ (reference sequence). Deletions cut 1 base from V and 6 bases from J, with 13 bases between. The CDR3 spans 14 residues. In DNA, the CDR3 is TGTGCCAGCAGCTTAGACACCTCTTGGGCCGAGCAGTACTTC. The encoded protein is CASSLDTSWAEQYF.

A remark on this clone: This sample includes further DNA sequences coding for the same CDR3. This sequence joins TRBV7-9 and TRBJ2-7; TRBD1 might be the D (5 bases). CDR1 and CDR2 (germline): SEHNR, FQNEAQ (reference sequence). The CDR3 covers 12 residues. Trimming took 1 base from V and 5 from J, leaving 6 bases between them. CDR3: CASSLGGDEQYF. The CDR3 coding sequence is TGTGCCAGCAGCTTAGGGGGCGACGAGCAGTACTTC.

This CDR3 is CASSPQDGSYEQYF. The CDR3 DNA reads TGTGCCAGCAGCCCTCAGGACGGTTCCTACGAGCAGTACTTC. The chain couples TRBV7-9 to TRBJ2-7; D is uncertain. The ends were cut back, 5 bases at V and 1 base at J, with 12 bases in the middle. The CDR3 runs 14 residues. CDR1 is SEHNR, CDR2 FQNEAQ, per germline (reference sequence).

The chain combines TRBV12-5 with TRBJ1-1, with TRBD1 as a possible D gene (6 bases). The CDR3 has 15 amino acids. In germline, CDR1 is LGHNT, CDR2 FRNRAP. V dropped 6 bases and J dropped 0 bases, with 14 bases sitting between them. The CDR3 DNA reads TGTGCTAGTGGCCAGGGGTTGGGGTTGAACACTGAAGCTTTCTTT. It codes for CASGQGLGLNTEAFF.

Concerning this clone: Distinct nucleotide sequences in the sample also encode this CDR3. This chain joins TRBV28 and TRBJ2-6; maybe TRBD1 (5 bases). CDR1 is MDHEN and CDR2 is SYDVKM in the germline V gene. The CDR3 loop spans 14 amino acids. The V gene lost 5 bases and the J gene lost 1 base, with 6 bases spanning the gap. CDR3 bases: TGTGCCAGCAGTCCAGGGTCTGGGGCCAACGTCCTGACTTTC. It is translated as CASSPGSGANVLTF. The full variable domain, rest sourced from reference TRBV28 and TRBJ2-6, is DVKVTQSSRYLVKRTGEKVFLECVQDMDHENMFWYRQDPGLGLRLIYFSYDVKMKEKGDIPEGYSVSREKKERFSLILESASTNQTSMYLCASSPGSGANVLTFGAGSRLTVL.

This clone was counted once. The rearrangement joins TRBV7-8 to TRBJ2-6; the match to TRBD2 covers 12 bases. The CDR3 extends over 20 amino acids. V shed 4 bases and J 4 bases; nucleotides not matched to a gene: 14. CDR1 is SGHVS and CDR2 is FQNEAQ in the germline V gene. The DNA for the CDR3 is TGTGCCAGCAGCTCAAGACTAGCGGGAGCCTCCTCTCTCGGGGCCAACGTCCTGACTTTC. Its protein product is CASSSRLAGASSLGANVLTF.

CDR3 sequence: CASSPRGGLLHGEQFF. The CDR3 DNA reads as TGTGCCAGCAGCCCTAGGGGTGGGCTACTCCATGGTGAGCAGTTCTTC. The chain couples TRBV7-9 to TRBJ2-1, with D perhaps TRBD1 (5 bases). Germline CDR1 and CDR2: SEHNR and FQNEAQ (reference sequence). V was trimmed by 5 bases and J by 9 bases, leaving 23 bases between them. This CDR3 has 16 amino acids.

This chain links TRBV5-1 with TRBJ2-7, with a possible D match to TRBD1 (5 bases). The CDR3 is made up of 16 amino acids. Germline V gene sequence: CDR1 SGHRS, CDR2 YFSETQ. V gave up 4 bases and J gave up 0 bases, with 17 bases separating them. As DNA, the CDR3 is TGCGCCAGCAGCGGACGTACAGGTGGGGACTCCTACGAGCAGTACTTC. Its translation is CASSGRTGGDSYEQYF.

A word on this clone: The identical CDR3 is also encoded by other nucleotide sequences in the sample. The chain carries TRBV9 and TRBJ2-1; 9 bases agree with TRBD2. The germline CDR1 and CDR2 sequences are SGDLS and YYNGEE. Trimming took 3 bases from V and 2 from J; bases not matched to a gene: 3. The CDR3 is 15 amino acids. CDR3 bases: TGTGCCAGCAGCGCTAGCGGGACCACCTACAATGAGCAGTTCTTC. The encoded protein is CASSASGTTYNEQFF.

V usage is TRBV4-1 and J usage is TRBJ2-1; the D gene is possibly TRBD1 (6 bases). V was cut by 0 bases and J by 9 bases, with 21 bases left in between. Germline lookup yields CDR1 MGHRA and CDR2 YSYEKL. The CDR3 covers 17 residues. This chain's CDR3 is CASSQDLWAYRAGEQFF. Written as DNA, the CDR3 is TGCGCCAGCAGCCAAGATCTTTGGGCCTACAGGGCTGGTGAGCAGTTCTTC.

Details on this clone: The same CDR3 arises from other DNA sequences in this sample as well. V usage is TRBV15 and J usage is TRBJ1-5; 8 bases align to TRBD1. Trimming removed 0 bases from V and 7 bases from J; junction bases left unmatched: 5. The CDR3 is made up of 15 amino acids. Germline lookup yields CDR1 LNHNV and CDR2 YYDKDF (reference sequence). The CDR3 is CATSRDGTGGQPQHF. The CDR3 bases are TGTGCCACCAGCAGAGACGGGACAGGCGGGCAGCCCCAGCATTTT. Complete variable domain (other parts from reference TRBV15 and TRBJ1-5): DAMVIQNPRYQVTQFGKPVTLSCSQTLNHNVMYWYQQKSSQAPKLLFHYYDKDFNNEADTPDNFQSRRPNTSFCFLDIRSPGLGDTAMYLCATSRDGTGGQPQHFGDGTRLSIL.

This chain connects TRBV4-2 to TRBJ2-3; a possible D gene is TRBD1 (5 bases). The germline gives CDR1 LGHNA, CDR2 YNFKEQ. The CDR3 has 18 residues. Trimming left V 2 bases short and J 0 bases short, with 18 bases between. The CDR3, as DNA: TGTGCCAGCAGCCAAACCGCTGGCCGGACACTCAGCACAGATACGCAGTATTTT. Translated: CASSQTAGRTLSTDTQYF.

The genes are TRBV5-5 and TRBJ2-7; TRBD2 matches at 8 bases. The CDR3 length is 15 residues. CDR1 and CDR2 (germline): SGHKS, YYEKEE (reference sequence). Germline trimming cut 4 bases from V and 1 base from J; bases unmatched to any gene: 7. The CDR3 region has the DNA TGTGCCAGCAGCCCGAGGACTAGCTTGTCCTACGAGCAGTACTTC. Its translation is CASSPRTSLSYEQYF.

Only one count was recorded for this clone. The V and J genes are TRBV7-7 and TRBJ1-3; no clear D gene. Germline assignment: CDR1 SSHAT and CDR2 FNYEAQ (reference sequence). CDR3 size: 15 residues. The V end was cut by 5 bases, the J end by 1 base, with 12 bases between. CDR3 DNA: TGTGCCAGCAGCCCAGCAATGGGGTCTGGAAACACCATATATTTT. This gives the protein CASSPAMGSGNTIYF.

This clone was observed once. V is TRBV30 and J is TRBJ2-7, with D maybe TRBD1 (5 bases). Germline V CDR1 and CDR2: GTSNPN, SVGIG (reference sequence). Trimming took 1 base from V and 4 from J, leaving 14 bases between them. The CDR3 totals 14 residues. The CDR3 reads CAWSERGAGYEQYF. CDR3 nucleotides: TGTGCCTGGAGTGAAAGGGGCGCCGGGTACGAGCAGTACTTC.

The V call is TRBV28, the J call TRBJ2-7; 7 nucleotides agree with TRBD1. The V segment lost 3 bases and the J segment 4 bases; nucleotides outside the gene matches: 6. This CDR3 has 14 residues. Germline-derived CDR1 and CDR2 are MDHEN and SYDVKM. CDR3 region: CASSFLQGEYEQYF. The CDR3 DNA is TGTGCCAGCAGTTTCCTCCAGGGGGAATACGAGCAGTACTTC.

The chain couples TRBV21-1 to TRBJ1-1. TRBV21-1 corresponds to a pseudogene. The CDR3 loop spans 11 amino acids. The CDR3 region is CASGLRTEAFF. Written as DNA, the CDR3 is TGTGCCAGCGGGTTGAGAACTGAAGCTTTCTTT.

With respect to this clone: This same CDR3 is encoded by further DNA sequences in the sample. This chain connects TRBV29-1 to TRBJ2-1; TRBD2 agrees at 16 bases. Germline V gene data show CDR1 as SQVTM and CDR2 as ANQGSEA. With 3 bases clipped from V and 7 bases from J, the junction kept 0 bases outside the gene matches. There are 14 residues in the CDR3. The CDR3 DNA follows: TGCAGCGTTGAGGGACTAGCGGGAGGGAATGAGCAGTTCTTC. Its translation: CSVEGLAGGNEQFF.

This clone was picked up one time. The CDR3 DNA reads TGTGCCAGCAGCCACATGGGGGAGCTGTTTTTT. Its translation is CASSHMGELFF. This chain joins TRBV11-3 and TRBJ2-2; no firm D call. CDR1 and CDR2 (germline): SGHNT, YENEEA. CDR3 size: 11 residues. V gave up 5 bases and J gave up 8 bases, with 6 bases separating them.